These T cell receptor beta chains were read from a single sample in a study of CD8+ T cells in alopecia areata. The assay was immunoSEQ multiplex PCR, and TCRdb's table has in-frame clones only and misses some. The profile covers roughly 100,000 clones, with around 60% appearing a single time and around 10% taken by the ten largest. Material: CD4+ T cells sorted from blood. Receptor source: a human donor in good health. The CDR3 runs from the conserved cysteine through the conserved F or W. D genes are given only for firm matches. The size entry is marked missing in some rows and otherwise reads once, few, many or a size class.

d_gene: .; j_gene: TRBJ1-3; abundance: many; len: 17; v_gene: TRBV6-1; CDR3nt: TGTGCCAGCAGTGATTGGGGAAAGGGACGCTCTGGAAACACCATATATTTT; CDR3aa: CASSDWGKGRSGNTIYF
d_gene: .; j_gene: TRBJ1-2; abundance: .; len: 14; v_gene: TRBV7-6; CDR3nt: TGTGCCAGCAGCTTAGCCGAAGGACGGTATGGCTACACCTTC; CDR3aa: CASSLAEGRYGYTF
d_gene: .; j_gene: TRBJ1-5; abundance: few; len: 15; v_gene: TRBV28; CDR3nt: TGTGCCAGCAGTTTTCGAGGGGCCGGCAATCAGCCCCAGCATTTT; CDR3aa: CASSFRGAGNQPQHF
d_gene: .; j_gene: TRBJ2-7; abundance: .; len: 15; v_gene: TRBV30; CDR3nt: TGTGCCTGGAGTGAGGGAGGGGGGCCATTCTACGAGCAGTACTTC; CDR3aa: CAWSEGGGPFYEQYF
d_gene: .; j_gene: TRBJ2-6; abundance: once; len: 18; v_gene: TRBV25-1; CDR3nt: TGTGCCAGCAGTGAATCAGGCAGGGCTCTCACTGGGGCCAACGTCCTGACTTTC; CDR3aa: CASSESGRALTGANVLTF
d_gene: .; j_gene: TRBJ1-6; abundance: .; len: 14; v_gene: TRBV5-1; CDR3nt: TGCGCCAGCAGCCCTAGCTCCTATAATTCACCCCTCCACTTT; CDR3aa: CASSPSSYNSPLHF
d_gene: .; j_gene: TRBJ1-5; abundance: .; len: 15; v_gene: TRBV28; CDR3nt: TGTGCCAGCACAGGGGCCCAACATGGGAATCAGCCCCAGCATTTT; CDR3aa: CASTGAQHGNQPQHF
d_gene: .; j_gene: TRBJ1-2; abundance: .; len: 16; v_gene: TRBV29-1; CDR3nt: TGCAGCGTTGAAGACCCCCTGGGGGGAGCTTTCTATGGCTACACCTTC; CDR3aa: CSVEDPLGGAFYGYTF
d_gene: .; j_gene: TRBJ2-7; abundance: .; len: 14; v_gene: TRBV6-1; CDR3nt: TGTGCCAGTCCCCGGGACACGAGCTCCTACGAGCAGTACTTC; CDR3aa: CASPRDTSSYEQYF
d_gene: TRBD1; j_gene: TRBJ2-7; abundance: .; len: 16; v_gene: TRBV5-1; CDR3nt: TGCGCCAGCAGCTTGGATCTTCGGGGACAGGGGGACGAGCAGTACTTC; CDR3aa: CASSLDLRGQGDEQYF
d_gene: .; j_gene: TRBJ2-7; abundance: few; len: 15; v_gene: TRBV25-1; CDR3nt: TGTGCCAGCAGTGATAAGGCCTGGGGCTCCTACGAGCAGTACTTC; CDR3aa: CASSDKAWGSYEQYF
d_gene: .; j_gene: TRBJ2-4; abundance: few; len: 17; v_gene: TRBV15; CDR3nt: TGTGCCACCAGCAGAGATCGTTCTATATTAGCCAAAAACATTCAGTACTTC; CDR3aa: CATSRDRSILAKNIQYF
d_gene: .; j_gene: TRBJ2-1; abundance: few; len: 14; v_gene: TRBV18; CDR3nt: TGTGCCAGCTCACCACCTGGGGGGCGAGGGGAGCAGTTCTTC; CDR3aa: CASSPPGGRGEQFF
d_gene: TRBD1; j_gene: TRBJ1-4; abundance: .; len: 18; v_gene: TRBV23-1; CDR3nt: TGCGCCAGCAGCCGAGAAGTATCCCGGGACAGAACTAATGAAAAACTGTTTTTT; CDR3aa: CASSREVSRDRTNEKLFF
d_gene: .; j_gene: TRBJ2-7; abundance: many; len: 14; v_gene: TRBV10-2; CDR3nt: TGCGCCAGCAGTGTAGGGGACTCGACGGCCGAGCAGTACTTC; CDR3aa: CASSVGDSTAEQYF
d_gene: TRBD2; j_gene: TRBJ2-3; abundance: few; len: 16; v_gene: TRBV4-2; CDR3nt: TGTGCCAGCAGCCAAGAAAAGGCGGGGGGCGCAGATACGCAGTATTTT; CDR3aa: CASSQEKAGGADTQYF
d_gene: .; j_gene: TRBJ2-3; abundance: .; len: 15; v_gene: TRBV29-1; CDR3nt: TGCAGCGTTGTGTGGCAGAAAATTAGCACAGATACGCAGTATTTT; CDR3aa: CSVVWQKISTDTQYF
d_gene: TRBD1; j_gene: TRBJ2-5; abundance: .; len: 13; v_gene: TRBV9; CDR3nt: TGTGCCAGCAGCATGGGACAGGGGGAGACCCAGTACTTC; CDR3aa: CASSMGQGETQYF
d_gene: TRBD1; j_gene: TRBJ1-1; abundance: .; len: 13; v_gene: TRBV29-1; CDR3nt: TGCAGCGTGATGGGACAGGGTACCACTGAAGCTTTCTTT; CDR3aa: CSVMGQGTTEAFF
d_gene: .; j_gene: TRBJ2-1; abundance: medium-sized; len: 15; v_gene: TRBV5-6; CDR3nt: TGTGCCAGCAGCCTCTACCGGAGCTCCTACAATGAGCAGTTCTTC; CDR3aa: CASSLYRSSYNEQFF
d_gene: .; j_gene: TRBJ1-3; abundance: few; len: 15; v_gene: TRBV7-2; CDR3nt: TGTGCCAGCAGCCTCAGGGGTAACTCTGGAAACACCATATATTTT; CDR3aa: CASSLRGNSGNTIYF
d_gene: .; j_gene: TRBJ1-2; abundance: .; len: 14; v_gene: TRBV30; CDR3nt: TGTGCCTGGACCCCAGGCAGTCAGGGGTATGGCTACACCTTC; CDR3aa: CAWTPGSQGYGYTF
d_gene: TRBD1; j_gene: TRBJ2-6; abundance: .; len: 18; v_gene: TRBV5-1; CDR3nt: TGCGCCAGCAGCTTGGACACAGGGGGCGCGGCTGGGGCCAACGTCCTGACTTTC; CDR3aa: CASSLDTGGAAGANVLTF
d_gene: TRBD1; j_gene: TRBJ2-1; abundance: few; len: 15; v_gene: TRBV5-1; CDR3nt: TGCGCCAGCAGCTTCACGACAGGGGGCCGGGATGAGCAGTTCTTC; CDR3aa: CASSFTTGGRDEQFF
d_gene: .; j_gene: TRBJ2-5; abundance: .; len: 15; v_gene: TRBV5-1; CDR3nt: TGCGCCAGCAGCTTGAAAGGTTTAAGGATTGAGACCCAGTACTTC; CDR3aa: CASSLKGLRIETQYF
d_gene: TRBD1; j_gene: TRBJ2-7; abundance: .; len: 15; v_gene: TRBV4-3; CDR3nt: TGCGCCAGCAGCCAAAGCCGGGACAGGGCATACGAGCAGTACTTC; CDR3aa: CASSQSRDRAYEQYF
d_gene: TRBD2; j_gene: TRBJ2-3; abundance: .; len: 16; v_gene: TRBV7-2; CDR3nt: TGTGCCAGCAGCCAAGGGACTAGCGGGGTCGGGGATACGCAGTATTTT; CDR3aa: CASSQGTSGVGDTQYF
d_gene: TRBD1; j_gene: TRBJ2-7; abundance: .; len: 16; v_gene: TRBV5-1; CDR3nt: TGCGCCAGCTCTCTTGGCGGACAGGGAGGTACCTACGAGCAGTACTTC; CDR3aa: CASSLGGQGGTYEQYF
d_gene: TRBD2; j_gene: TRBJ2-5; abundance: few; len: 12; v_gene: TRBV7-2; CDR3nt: TGTGCCAGCAGCCGGGGGGGAGAGACCCAGTACTTC; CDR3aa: CASSRGGETQYF
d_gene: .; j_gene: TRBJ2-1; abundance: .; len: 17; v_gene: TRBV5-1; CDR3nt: TGCGCCAGCAGCTTAAGGTGGAACAGTGCTCCTTACAATGAGCAGTTCTTC; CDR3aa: CASSLRWNSAPYNEQFF
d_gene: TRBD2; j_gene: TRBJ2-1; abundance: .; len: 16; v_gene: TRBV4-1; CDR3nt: TGCGCCAGCAGCCAAGAAGTTCTAGCGGGGGAAGGTGAGCAGTTCTTC; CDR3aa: CASSQEVLAGEGEQFF
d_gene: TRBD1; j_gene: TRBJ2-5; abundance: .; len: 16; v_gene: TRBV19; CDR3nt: TGTGCCAGTAGGGGTCTCGGGACAGGGGGCGTTGAGACCCAGTACTTC; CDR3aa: CASRGLGTGGVETQYF
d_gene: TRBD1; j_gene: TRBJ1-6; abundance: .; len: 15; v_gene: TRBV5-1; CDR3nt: TGCGCCAGCAGCGGGGACAGCAACTATAATTCACCCCTCCACTTT; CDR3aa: CASSGDSNYNSPLHF
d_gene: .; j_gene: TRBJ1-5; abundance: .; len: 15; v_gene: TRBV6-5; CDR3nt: TGTGCCAGCAGGCGCCGCCGGGACAGCAATCAGCCCCAGCATTTT; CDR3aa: CASRRRRDSNQPQHF
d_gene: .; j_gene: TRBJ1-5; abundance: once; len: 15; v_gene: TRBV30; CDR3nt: TGTGCCTGGAGTATAGGGGGGCCTGGCAATCAGCCCCAGCATTTT; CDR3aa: CAWSIGGPGNQPQHF
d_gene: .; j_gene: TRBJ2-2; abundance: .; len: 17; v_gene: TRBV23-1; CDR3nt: TGCGCCAGCAGTCAACCAGTGAACGAAGCGAACACCGGGGAGCTGTTTTTT; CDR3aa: CASSQPVNEANTGELFF
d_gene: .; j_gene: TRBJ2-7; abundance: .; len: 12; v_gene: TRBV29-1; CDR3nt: TGCAGCGTTGGAGGGGATGGCTACGAGCAGTACTTC; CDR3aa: CSVGGDGYEQYF
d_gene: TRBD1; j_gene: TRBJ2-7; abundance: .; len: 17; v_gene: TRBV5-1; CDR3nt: TGCGCCAGCAGCTTGTTAGGACAGGGGTTAAGACCCTACGAGCAGTACTTC; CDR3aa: CASSLLGQGLRPYEQYF
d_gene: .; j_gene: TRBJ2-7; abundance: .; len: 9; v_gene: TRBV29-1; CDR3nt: TGCAGCGAGGAGTACGAGCAGTACTTC; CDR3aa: CSEEYEQYF
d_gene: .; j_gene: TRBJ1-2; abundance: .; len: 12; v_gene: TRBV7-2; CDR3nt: TGTGCCAGCAGCTTAGTCAGCTATGGCTACACCTTC; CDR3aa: CASSLVSYGYTF
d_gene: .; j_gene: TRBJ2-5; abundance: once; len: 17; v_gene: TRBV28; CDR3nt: TGTGCCAGCAGTAACCCCCGGGCAGGGGAGGGGGAAGAGACCCAGTACTTC; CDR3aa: CASSNPRAGEGEETQYF
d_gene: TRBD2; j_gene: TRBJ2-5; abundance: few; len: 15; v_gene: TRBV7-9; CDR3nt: TGTGCCAGCAGCCACGCGGGACTACTACAAGAGACCCAGTACTTC; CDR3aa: CASSHAGLLQETQYF